Each of the 5 T cell receptor beta chains below was sequenced from the same sample in a study of blood T cell repertoires in COVID-19. Assay: immunoSEQ multiplex PCR; the TCRdb copy retains only in-frame clones and omits some. The sample lists 250,000 to 350,000 clones; over 75% were seen once. Material: PBMCs or T cells enriched from blood (not recorded which). The receptors come from a woman aged 25-40 years who had recovered from COVID-19.

This chain uses TRBV30 with TRBJ2-7, with D uncertain. This CDR3 contains 15 residues. Looked up from germline, CDR1 is GTSNPN and CDR2 is SVGIG (reference sequence). The germline V and J ends were trimmed by 6 bases and 1 base, with 19 bases remaining between them. The CDR3 bases are TGTGCCTGTCATCCCACCGGAGCCGGGTCCTACGAGCAGTACTTC. This codes for CACHPTGAGSYEQYF.

This chain links TRBV27 with TRBJ1-1, with 7 nucleotides matching TRBD1. The CDR3 is 14 residues long. CDR1 and CDR2 from the germline V gene are MNHEY and SMNVEV (reference sequence). Trimming at V came to 1 base and at J to 4 bases, leaving 3 bases not matched to a gene. CDR3 coding DNA: TGTGCCAGCAGTTTATACAGGGGTTCCACTGAAGCTTTCTTT. Translation gives CASSLYRGSTEAFF.

The chain joins TRBV2 to TRBJ2-3; possible D gene TRBD2, 6 bases. The CDR3 runs 17 residues. V was clipped by 1 base and J by 7 bases, with 21 bases between them. CDR1 is SNHLY and CDR2 is FYNNEI in the germline V gene. The CDR3 loop reads CASSEGPGTHHGNTQYF. CDR3 nucleotide sequence: TGTGCCAGCAGTGAAGGTCCGGGGACTCACCACGGGAATACGCAGTATTTT.

This chain joins TRBV19 and TRBJ1-1; D unclear. CDR1 and CDR2 from the germline V gene are LNHDA and SQIVND (reference sequence). The ends were cut back, 3 bases at V and 2 bases at J, with 13 bases in the middle. The CDR3 contains 15 residues. CDR3 protein: CASSISQRANTEAFF. The DNA of the CDR3 is TGTGCCAGTAGTATCTCTCAGCGGGCCAACACTGAAGCTTTCTTT.

The chain carries TRBV5-5 and TRBJ2-7; D possibly corresponds to TRBD2 (7 bases). Trimming took 4 bases from V and 4 from J, leaving 15 bases between them. Germline V CDR1 and CDR2: SGHKS, YYEKEE (reference sequence). The CDR3 loop spans 14 amino acids. CDR3 protein: CASSPQRGGYEQYF. The CDR3 bases are TGTGCCAGCAGCCCCCAAAGGGGGGGTTACGAGCAGTACTTC.